This T cell receptor beta chain was obtained from a study of T cells after yellow fever vaccination. On this clonotype: Its antigen is unidentified.

The germline V gene has CDR1 KGHSH and CDR2 LQKENI. The V end was cut by 3 bases, the J end by 2 bases, with 6 bases between. This CDR3 spans 13 amino acids. Template-switching 5'RACE yielded the TCR cDNA; a universal primer site and UMIs were added in the process. TCRdb reprocessed the 5' RACE reads via MiXCR and lists one record per CDR3 protein. This sample yields 500,000 to 650,000 distinct CDR3 sequences, of which around 16% are seen a single time; roughly 17% belongs to the top ten. Study-wide results and caveats: It was the secondary response that reached its peak faster, day 5 versus 15, but it was weaker. Contaminants from the bulk population, in the form of abundant clonotypes, could be found in FACS-sorted repertoires. Booster sampling recovered most clones from primary vaccination (approximately 96% CD4, approximately 88% CD8).

Sequencing used PBMCs, obtained 4 to 5 days after the first yellow fever vaccination. This TCR was recovered from a young man who received the YFV17D yellow fever vaccine. The genes are TRBV18 and TRBJ2-3, with D uncertain. CDR3: CASSPHPTDTQYF. In DNA form, the CDR3 reads TGTGCCAGCTCACCCCACCCCACAGATACGCAGTATTTT.